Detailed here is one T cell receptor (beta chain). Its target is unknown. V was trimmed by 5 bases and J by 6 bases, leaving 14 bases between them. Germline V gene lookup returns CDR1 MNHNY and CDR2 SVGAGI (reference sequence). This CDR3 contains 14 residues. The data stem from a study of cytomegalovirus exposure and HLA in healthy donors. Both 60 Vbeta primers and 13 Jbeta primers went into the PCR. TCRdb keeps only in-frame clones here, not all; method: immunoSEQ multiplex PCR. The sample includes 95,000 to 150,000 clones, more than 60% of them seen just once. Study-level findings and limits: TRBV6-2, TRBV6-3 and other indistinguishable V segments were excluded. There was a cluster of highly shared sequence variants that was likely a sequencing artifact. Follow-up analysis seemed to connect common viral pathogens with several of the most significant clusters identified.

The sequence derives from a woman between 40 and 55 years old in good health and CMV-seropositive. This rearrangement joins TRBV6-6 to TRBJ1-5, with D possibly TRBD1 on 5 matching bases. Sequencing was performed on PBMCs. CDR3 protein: CASSLQGKGQPQHF. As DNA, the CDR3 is TGTGCCAGCAGTCTTCAGGGAAAGGGTCAGCCCCAGCATTTT.